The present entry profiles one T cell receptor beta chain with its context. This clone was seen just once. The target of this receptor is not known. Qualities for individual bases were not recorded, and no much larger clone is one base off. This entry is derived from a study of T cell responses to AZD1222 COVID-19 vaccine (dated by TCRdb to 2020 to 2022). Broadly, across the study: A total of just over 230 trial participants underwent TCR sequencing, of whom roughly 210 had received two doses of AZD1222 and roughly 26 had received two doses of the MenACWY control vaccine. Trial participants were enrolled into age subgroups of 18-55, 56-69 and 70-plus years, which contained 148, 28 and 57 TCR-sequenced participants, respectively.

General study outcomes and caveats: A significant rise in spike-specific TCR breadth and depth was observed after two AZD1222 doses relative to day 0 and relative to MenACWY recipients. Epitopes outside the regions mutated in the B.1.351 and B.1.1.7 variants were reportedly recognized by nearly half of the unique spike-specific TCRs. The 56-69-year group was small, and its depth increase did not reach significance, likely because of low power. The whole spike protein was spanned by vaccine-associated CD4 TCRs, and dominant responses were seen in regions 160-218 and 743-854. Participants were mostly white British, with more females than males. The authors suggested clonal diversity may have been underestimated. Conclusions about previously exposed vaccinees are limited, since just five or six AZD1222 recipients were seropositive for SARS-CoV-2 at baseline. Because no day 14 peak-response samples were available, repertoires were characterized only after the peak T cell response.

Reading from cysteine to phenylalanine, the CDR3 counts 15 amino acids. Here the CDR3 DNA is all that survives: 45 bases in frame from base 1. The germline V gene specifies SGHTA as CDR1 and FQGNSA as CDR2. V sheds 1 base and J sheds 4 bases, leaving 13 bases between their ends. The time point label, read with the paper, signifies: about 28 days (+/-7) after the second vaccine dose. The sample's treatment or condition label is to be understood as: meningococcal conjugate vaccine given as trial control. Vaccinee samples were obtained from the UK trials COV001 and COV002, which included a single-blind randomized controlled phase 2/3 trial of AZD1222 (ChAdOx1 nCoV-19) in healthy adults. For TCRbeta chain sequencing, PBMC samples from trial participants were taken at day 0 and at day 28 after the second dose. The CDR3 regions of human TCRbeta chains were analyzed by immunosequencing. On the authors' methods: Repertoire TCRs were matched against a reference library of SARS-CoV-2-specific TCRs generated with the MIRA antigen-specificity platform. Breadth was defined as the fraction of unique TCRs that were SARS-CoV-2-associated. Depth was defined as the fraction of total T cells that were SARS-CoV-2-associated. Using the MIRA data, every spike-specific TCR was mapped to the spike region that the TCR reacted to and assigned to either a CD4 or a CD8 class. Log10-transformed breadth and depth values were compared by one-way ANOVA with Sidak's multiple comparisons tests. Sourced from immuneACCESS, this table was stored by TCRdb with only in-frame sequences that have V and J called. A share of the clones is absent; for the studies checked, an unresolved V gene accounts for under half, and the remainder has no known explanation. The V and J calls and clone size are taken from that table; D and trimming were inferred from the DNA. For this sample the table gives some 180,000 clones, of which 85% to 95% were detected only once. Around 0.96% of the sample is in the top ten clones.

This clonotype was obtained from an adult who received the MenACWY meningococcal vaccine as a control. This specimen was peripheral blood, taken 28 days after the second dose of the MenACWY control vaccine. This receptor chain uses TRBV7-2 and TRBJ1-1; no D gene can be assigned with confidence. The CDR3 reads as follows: CASSLVPGFGTEAFF. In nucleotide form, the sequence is TGTGCCAGCAGCTTAGTGCCAGGCTTTGGCACTGAAGCTTTCTTT. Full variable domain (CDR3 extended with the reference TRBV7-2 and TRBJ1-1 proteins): GAGVSQSPSNKVTEKGKDVELRCDPISGHTALYWYRQSLGQGLEFLIYFQGNSAPDKSGLPSDRFSAERTGGSVSTLTIQRTQQEDSAVYLCASSLVPGFGTEAFFGQGTRLTVV.